Listed below are T cell receptor beta chains from one sample, sequenced in a study of shared clonotypes between healthy human individuals. Generated by immunoSEQ multiplex PCR, the TCRdb table keeps only in-frame clones and is missing some. The sample holds 2 million to 3 million clones, 93% seen once. Sequenced material: naive CD4+ T cells from PBMCs. The receptor set was obtained from a man aged 18 to 30 in good health. Some clones in this sample may be carry-over from other donors' samples. The CDR3 runs from the conserved cysteine through the conserved F or W. Fields, in order: D gene, J gene, clone size, V gene, CDR3 protein, CDR3 DNA. A D gene is named only where the DNA matches it firmly. Expanded clones are given a class, and other clones once, few, many or no size at all.

D gene: TRBD2
J gene: TRBJ2-1
clone size: -
V gene: TRBV4-2
CDR3 protein: CASSRVTSGRGGNEQFF
CDR3 DNA: TGTGCCAGCAGCCGTGTAACTAGCGGAAGGGGGGGAAATGAGCAGTTCTTC

D gene: TRBD2
J gene: TRBJ2-7
clone size: -
V gene: TRBV4-2
CDR3 protein: CASSQATSGSGEQYF
CDR3 DNA: TGTGCCAGCAGCCAAGCGACTAGCGGGAGTGGCGAGCAGTACTTC

D gene: TRBD2
J gene: TRBJ2-7
clone size: -
V gene: TRBV30
CDR3 protein: CAHDSAGAYEQYF
CDR3 DNA: TGTGCCCACGATTCAGCGGGAGCCTACGAGCAGTACTTC

D gene: -
J gene: TRBJ2-7
clone size: -
V gene: TRBV11-2
CDR3 protein: CASTGGGLAYEQYF
CDR3 DNA: TGTGCCAGCACCGGGGGCGGGTTAGCCTACGAGCAGTACTTC

D gene: -
J gene: TRBJ1-4
clone size: -
V gene: TRBV2
CDR3 protein: CASSDRLINEKLFF
CDR3 DNA: TGTGCCAGCAGTGATAGACTGATTAATGAAAAACTGTTTTTT

D gene: TRBD2
J gene: TRBJ2-3
clone size: once
V gene: TRBV7-3
CDR3 protein: CASSQLGGAVTDTQYF
CDR3 DNA: TGTGCCAGCAGCCAACTCGGGGGGGCTGTCACAGATACGCAGTATTTT

D gene: -
J gene: TRBJ1-2
clone size: -
V gene: TRBV7-6
CDR3 protein: CASSPGPNYGYTF
CDR3 DNA: TGTGCCAGCAGCCCCGGCCCTAACTATGGCTACACCTTC

D gene: -
J gene: TRBJ2-2
clone size: -
V gene: TRBV7-2
CDR3 protein: CASSLEALRELFF
CDR3 DNA: TGTGCCAGCAGCTTAGAGGCTCTCAGGGAGCTGTTTTTT

D gene: -
J gene: TRBJ2-7
clone size: -
V gene: TRBV18
CDR3 protein: CASSPTRAGSYEQYF
CDR3 DNA: TGTGCCAGCTCACCAACCAGAGCGGGTTCCTACGAGCAGTACTTC

D gene: -
J gene: TRBJ1-1
clone size: -
V gene: TRBV11-3
CDR3 protein: CASSRSRGTEAFF
CDR3 DNA: TGTGCCAGCAGCCGCTCTCGAGGCACTGAAGCTTTCTTT

D gene: -
J gene: TRBJ1-4
clone size: -
V gene: TRBV5-1
CDR3 protein: CASSKDPSSEKLFF
CDR3 DNA: TGCGCCAGCAGCAAGGACCCGTCGTCGGAAAAACTGTTTTTT

D gene: -
J gene: TRBJ2-1
clone size: few
V gene: TRBV30
CDR3 protein: CAWSVYNEQFF
CDR3 DNA: TGTGCCTGGAGTGTCTACAATGAGCAGTTCTTC

D gene: TRBD2
J gene: TRBJ2-7
clone size: -
V gene: TRBV28
CDR3 protein: CASRIGTSGSSEQYF
CDR3 DNA: TGTGCCAGCAGAATCGGGACTAGCGGGAGCTCCGAGCAGTACTTC

D gene: -
J gene: TRBJ2-3
clone size: -
V gene: TRBV5-1
CDR3 protein: CASSLVSTISGDTQYF
CDR3 DNA: TGCGCCAGCAGCTTGGTGTCGACCATCTCGGGGGATACGCAGTATTTT

D gene: -
J gene: TRBJ1-1
clone size: -
V gene: TRBV9
CDR3 protein: CASSVETSTEAFF
CDR3 DNA: TGTGCCAGCAGCGTAGAAACTAGCACTGAAGCTTTCTTT

D gene: -
J gene: TRBJ1-1
clone size: -
V gene: TRBV7-2
CDR3 protein: CASSLTGGDTEAFF
CDR3 DNA: TGTGCCAGCAGCCTTACGGGGGGGGACACTGAAGCTTTCTTT

D gene: -
J gene: TRBJ1-1
clone size: -
V gene: TRBV5-1
CDR3 protein: CASSRAGSVNTEAFF
CDR3 DNA: TGCGCCAGCAGCCGGGCCGGGAGCGTGAACACTGAAGCTTTCTTT

D gene: -
J gene: TRBJ1-2
clone size: -
V gene: TRBV2
CDR3 protein: CASSEGQPGHGYTF
CDR3 DNA: TGTGCCAGCAGTGAGGGACAACCGGGCCATGGCTACACCTTC

D gene: TRBD2
J gene: TRBJ2-7
clone size: -
V gene: TRBV5-6
CDR3 protein: CASSLGPGGPPEQYF
CDR3 DNA: TGTGCCAGCAGCTTGGGACCGGGAGGGCCACCCGAGCAGTACTTC

D gene: TRBD2
J gene: TRBJ2-6
clone size: -
V gene: TRBV4-2
CDR3 protein: CASSQAGGRSGANVLTF
CDR3 DNA: TGTGCCAGCAGCCAAGCGGGAGGACGCTCTGGGGCCAACGTCCTGACTTTC

D gene: -
J gene: TRBJ1-4
clone size: -
V gene: TRBV28
CDR3 protein: CASTIGGWGHTNEKLFF
CDR3 DNA: TGTGCCAGCACAATTGGTGGGTGGGGGCATACTAATGAAAAACTGTTTTTT

D gene: -
J gene: TRBJ1-1
clone size: -
V gene: TRBV11-2
CDR3 protein: CASSLGDRGTEAFF
CDR3 DNA: TGTGCCAGCAGCTTAGGGGACCGTGGCACTGAAGCTTTCTTT

D gene: TRBD2
J gene: TRBJ2-5
clone size: -
V gene: TRBV5-1
CDR3 protein: CASSLTGLAGAETQYF
CDR3 DNA: TGCGCCAGCAGCTTGACGGGACTAGCGGGAGCGGAGACCCAGTACTTC

D gene: -
J gene: TRBJ2-3
clone size: -
V gene: TRBV6-5
CDR3 protein: CASSSSRLGSTDTQYF
CDR3 DNA: TGTGCCAGCAGTTCGAGCCGTCTGGGGAGCACAGATACGCAGTATTTT

D gene: TRBD2
J gene: TRBJ2-1
clone size: -
V gene: TRBV2
CDR3 protein: CARTSGSSYNEQFF
CDR3 DNA: TGTGCCAGGACTAGCGGGAGTTCTTACAATGAGCAGTTCTTC

D gene: -
J gene: TRBJ2-7
clone size: -
V gene: TRBV15
CDR3 protein: CATSSHGTKSYEQYF
CDR3 DNA: TGTGCCACCAGCAGCCACGGGACAAAGTCCTACGAGCAGTACTTC